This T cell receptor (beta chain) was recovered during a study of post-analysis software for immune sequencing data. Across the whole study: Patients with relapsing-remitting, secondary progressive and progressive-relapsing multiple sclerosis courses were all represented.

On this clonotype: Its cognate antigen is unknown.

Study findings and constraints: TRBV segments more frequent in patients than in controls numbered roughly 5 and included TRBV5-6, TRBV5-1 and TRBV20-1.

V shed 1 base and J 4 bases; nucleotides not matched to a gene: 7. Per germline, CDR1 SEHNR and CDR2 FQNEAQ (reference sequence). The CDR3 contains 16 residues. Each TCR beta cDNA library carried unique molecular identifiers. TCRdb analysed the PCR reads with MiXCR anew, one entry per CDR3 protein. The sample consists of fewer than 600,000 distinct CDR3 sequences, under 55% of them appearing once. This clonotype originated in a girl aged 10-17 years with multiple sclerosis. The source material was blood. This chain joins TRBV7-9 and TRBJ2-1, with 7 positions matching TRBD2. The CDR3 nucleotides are TGTGCCAGCAGCTTAGGGGCGGGAGTTGTATACAATGAGCAGTTCTTC. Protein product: CASSLGAGVVYNEQFF.